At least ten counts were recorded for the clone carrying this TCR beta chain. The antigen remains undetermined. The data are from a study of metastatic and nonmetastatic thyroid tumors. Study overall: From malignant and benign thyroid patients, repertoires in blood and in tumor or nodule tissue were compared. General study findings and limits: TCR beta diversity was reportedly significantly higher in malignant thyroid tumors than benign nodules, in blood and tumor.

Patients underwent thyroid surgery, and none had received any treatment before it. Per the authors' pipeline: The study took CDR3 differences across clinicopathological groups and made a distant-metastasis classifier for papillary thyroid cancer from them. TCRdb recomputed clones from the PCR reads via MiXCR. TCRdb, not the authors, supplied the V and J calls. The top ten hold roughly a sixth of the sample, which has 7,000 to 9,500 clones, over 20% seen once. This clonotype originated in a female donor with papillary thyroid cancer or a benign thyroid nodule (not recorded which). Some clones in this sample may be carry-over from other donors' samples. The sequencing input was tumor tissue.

CDR3 sequence reads: CASSPRNIYSNQPQHF. The CDR3 region has the DNA TGTGCCAGTAGTCCTCGGAACATCTATAGCAATCAGCCCCAGCATTTT. The V and J genes are TRBV19 and TRBJ1-5; no definite D call. V was shortened by 5 bases and J by 0 bases, with 14 bases between the two germline ends. This CDR3 comprises 16 residues. Germline CDR1 and CDR2: LNHDA and SQIVND (reference sequence).